What follows are 10 T cell receptor beta chains derived from one specimen sequenced in a study of TIL therapy for anti-PD-1-resistant metastatic lung cancer. Time point given: pre-treatment sample, taken before nivolumab and TIL therapy. This was the immunoSEQ v3 assay. Clones were sequenced by immunoSEQ multiplex PCR, and TCRdb holds only the in-frame ones, with some missing. The sample has about 60,000 clones, 55% to 70% seen once. This specimen consisted of blood, obtained at baseline. The receptors come from a person aged 30 to 80 with non-small cell lung cancer.

V gene TRBV5-4 combines with J gene TRBJ2-1; 9 bases align to TRBD1. V dropped 4 bases and J dropped 6; count of bases not matched to a gene: 17. The CDR3 runs to 18 residues. CDR1 SGHNT and CDR2 YYREEE come from the germline V gene (reference sequence). The chain's CDR3 is CASSPRPGDRDPSNEQFF. The DNA for the CDR3 is TGTGCCAGCAGCCCAAGGCCGGGGGACAGGGATCCCAGCAATGAGCAGTTCTTC.

V is TRBV7-9 and J is TRBJ2-3; 7 bases line up with TRBD2. Germline CDR1 reads SEHNR; CDR2 reads FQNEAQ (reference sequence). This CDR3 has 17 amino acids. Trimming at V came to 6 bases and at J to 5 bases, leaving 17 bases not matched to a gene. CDR3 in DNA: TGTGCCAGCAGTCCGGGGTTTGGGGCTAGCGGACTAGATACGCAGTATTTT. Translated: CASSPGFGASGLDTQYF.

The chain couples TRBV30 to TRBJ2-7; no firm D call. Deletions cut 2 bases from V and 2 bases from J, with 7 bases between. Germline lookup yields CDR1 GTSNPN and CDR2 SVGIG (reference sequence). The length of the CDR3 is 12 residues. Here the CDR3 reads CAWSHGTYEQYF. DNA of the CDR3: TGTGCCTGGAGTCATGGTACCTACGAGCAGTACTTC.

This chain links TRBV27 with TRBJ2-3; 10 bases line up with TRBD2. V shed 5 bases and J 11 bases; nucleotides not matched to a gene: 7. Per germline, CDR1 MNHEY and CDR2 SMNVEV (reference sequence). This CDR3 comprises 13 residues. In DNA, the CDR3 is TGTGCCAGCAGTAGCGGGGGGGCCGTTGAGCAGTATTTT. Its protein is CASSSGGAVEQYF.

V and J are TRBV9 and TRBJ2-2; 8 bases match TRBD2. The CDR3 extends over 19 amino acids. Germline CDR1 is SGDLS and CDR2 is YYNGEE. After removal of 3 bases from V and 5 bases from J, the junction contained 18 bases not matched to a gene. CDR3 region: CASSAVLAADWDGTGELFF. The CDR3 DNA follows: TGTGCCAGCAGCGCCGTACTAGCGGCAGACTGGGACGGGACCGGGGAGCTGTTTTTT.

This clone was found once. The J gene is TRBJ1-1, the V gene TRBV14, with D tentatively TRBD1 (5 bases). Germline V gives CDR1 SGHDN, CDR2 FVKESK. The CDR3 is 14 residues long. Trimming pared 4 bases from V and 5 bases from J, leaving 14 bases between. The CDR3 nucleotides are TGTGCCAGCAGCCGGTTAGACAGAGTAACTGAAGCTTTCTTT. The encoded protein is CASSRLDRVTEAFF.

This chain links TRBV28 with TRBJ1-3; D remains ambiguous. The V end lost 1 base, the J end lost 6 bases, and 4 bases lay between the germline ends. Germline loops: CDR1 MDHEN, CDR2 SYDVKM. The CDR3 totals 12 residues. The CDR3 sequence is CASSLSVNTIYF. The DNA of the CDR3 is TGTGCCAGCAGTTTATCGGTAAACACCATATATTTT.

In this sample, this clone turned up a few times. The rearrangement joins TRBV2 to TRBJ1-1, with 11 bases lining up with TRBD1. V shed 5 bases and J 13 bases; nucleotides not matched to a gene: 12. This CDR3 spans 14 amino acids. From germline, CDR1 is SNHLY and CDR2 FYNNEI. CDR3: CASSPPGQGEIVFF. CDR3 in DNA: TGTGCCAGCAGTCCTCCGGGACAGGGGGAAATAGTTTTCTTT.

The chain combines TRBV18 with TRBJ1-2; tentative D call: TRBD1 (5 bases). The V end was cut by 3 bases, the J end by 3 bases, with 11 bases between. This CDR3 region has 14 residues. The V gene's germline CDR1 is KGHSH and CDR2 LQKENI. CDR3 sequence reads: CASSPGVLDYGYTF. In DNA, the CDR3 is TGTGCCAGCTCACCGGGGGTTTTGGACTATGGCTACACCTTC.

This clone was detected ten times or more. This chain connects TRBV5-6 to TRBJ2-1, with D unclear. Germline V lookup: CDR1 SGHDT, CDR2 YYEEEE. There are 14 residues in the CDR3. V shed 4 bases and J shed 8 bases, with 16 bases lying between them. The CDR3, as DNA: TGTGCCAGCAGCCTGATTAACCAGGCCTATGAGCAGTTCTTC. Its protein is CASSLINQAYEQFF.